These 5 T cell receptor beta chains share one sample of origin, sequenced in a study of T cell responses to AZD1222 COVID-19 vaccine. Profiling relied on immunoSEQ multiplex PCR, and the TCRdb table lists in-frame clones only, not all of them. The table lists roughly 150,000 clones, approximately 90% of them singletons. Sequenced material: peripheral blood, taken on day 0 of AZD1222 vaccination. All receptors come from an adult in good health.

The CDR3 protein is CASSRTGNTEAFF. The CDR3 nucleotides read TGTGCCAGTAGTAGGACAGGGAACACTGAAGCTTTCTTT. This chain connects TRBV19 to TRBJ1-1; 7 bases agree with TRBD1. V was pared by 4 bases and J by 1 base, with 0 bases of the junction left unmatched. This CDR3 spans 13 amino acids. Per the germline V gene, CDR1 is LNHDA and CDR2 is SQIVND (reference sequence).

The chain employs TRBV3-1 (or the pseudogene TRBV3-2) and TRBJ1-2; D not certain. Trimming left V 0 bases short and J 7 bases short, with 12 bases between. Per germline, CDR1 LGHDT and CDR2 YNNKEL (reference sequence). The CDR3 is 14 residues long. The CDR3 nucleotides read TGTGCCAGCAGCCAAGAGATTTTTCAAAGTGGCTACACCTTC. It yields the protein CASSQEIFQSGYTF.

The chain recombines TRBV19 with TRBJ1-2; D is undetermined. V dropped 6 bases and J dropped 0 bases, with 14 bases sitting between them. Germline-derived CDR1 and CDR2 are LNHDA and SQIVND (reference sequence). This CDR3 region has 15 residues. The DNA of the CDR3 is TGTGCCAGTAGCGGCTCGCGAACAGCTAACTATGGCTACACCTTC. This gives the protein CASSGSRTANYGYTF.

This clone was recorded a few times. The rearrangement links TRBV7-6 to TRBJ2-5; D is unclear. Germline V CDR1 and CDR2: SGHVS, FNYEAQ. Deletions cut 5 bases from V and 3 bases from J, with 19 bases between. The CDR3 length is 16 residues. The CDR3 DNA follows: TGTGCCAGCAGCCCCCTCCGGTCGAACTTCAAAGAGACCCAGTACTTC. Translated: CASSPLRSNFKETQYF.

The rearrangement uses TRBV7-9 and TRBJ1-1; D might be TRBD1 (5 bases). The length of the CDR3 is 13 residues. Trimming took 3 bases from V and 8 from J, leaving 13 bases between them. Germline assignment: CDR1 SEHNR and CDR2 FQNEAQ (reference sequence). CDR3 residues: CASSFGTGREAFF. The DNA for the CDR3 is TGTGCCAGCAGCTTCGGTACAGGTAGGGAAGCTTTCTTT.